This T cell receptor (beta chain) was observed in a study of siplizumab effects on memory and regulatory T cells (dated by TCRdb to the late 2010s). Turning to the overall study: The effect of the anti-CD2 antibody siplizumab on alloreactive T-cell subsets was examined in allogeneic mixed lymphocyte reactions constructed from human PBMCs.

The method behind the library was the immunoSEQ multiplex PCR assay. Some 100,000 TCR templates per sample were assayed by the deep sequencing platform. Genomic DNA extracted from sorted T cells was the material used for TCRbeta CDR3 sequencing. Regarding the original processing steps: The R programming language was used for the clonal analysis of the TCRbeta CDR3 data. Alloreactive CD4+ and CD8+ clones were defined by comparing unstimulated samples with post-reaction CFSE-low samples. Alloreactive CD4+ clones were assigned to regulatory or non-regulatory origin by matching sequences to sorted unstimulated Treg and non-Treg repertoires. TCRdb retrieved this table from immuneACCESS and kept in-frame rearrangements only. Not all clones are present; in checked studies, unresolved V genes account for under half, and no reason is known for the remainder. The DNA was the basis for D and trimming; V, J and clone size are from that table. This sample holds 65,000 to 90,000 clones; 85% to 95% were observed only once. In total, the top ten clones hold less than 5.5% of the sample.

Sorted unstimulated T cells and proliferating T cells recovered from mixed lymphocyte reactions underwent TCRbeta CDR3 sequencing. Fresh whole blood from approximately ten HLA-typed healthy donors was used to isolate PBMCs. What the research found in general, with its limitations: Among mappable alloreactive CD4+ clones, the Treg-derived fraction averaged about 75% with siplizumab versus approximately 27% in control reactions. The suppressive function of proliferating Tregs from siplizumab cultures was not functionally confirmed. Siplizumab significantly reduced the cumulative frequency of alloreactive sequences traceable to unstimulated CD4+ memory T cells. Greater diversity appeared to be present in unstimulated naive T cells than in memory T cells, and a substantial contribution to the alloresponse seemed to be made by naive cells. Because sequences below about 10^-5 frequency were poorly captured, only a minor fraction of alloreactive clones could be mapped to unstimulated subsets. A naive or memory phenotype could not be assigned to roughly 75-97% of proliferating CD4+ or CD8+ clones.

Note on this clone: Its antigen is currently not known. No base qualities exist here, and no much larger clone lies one base off it.

CDR1 and CDR2, per the germline V gene, are MRHNA and SNTAGT. Reading from cysteine to phenylalanine, the CDR3 counts 13 amino acids. Only the CDR3 part of the read is kept: 39 bases, read in frame from the first base. Between the V and J ends, shortened by 2 bases and 6 bases respectively, the junction contains 8 bases. The sequence was obtained from a human donor in good health. Material: CD8+ T cells sorted from blood. This chain joins TRBV6-4 to TRBJ2-1; the D gene cannot be named for sure. In nucleotides, the sequence is TGTGCCAGCAGTGACACCCACCCCAATGAGCAGTTCTTC. The encoded protein is CASSDTHPNEQFF.